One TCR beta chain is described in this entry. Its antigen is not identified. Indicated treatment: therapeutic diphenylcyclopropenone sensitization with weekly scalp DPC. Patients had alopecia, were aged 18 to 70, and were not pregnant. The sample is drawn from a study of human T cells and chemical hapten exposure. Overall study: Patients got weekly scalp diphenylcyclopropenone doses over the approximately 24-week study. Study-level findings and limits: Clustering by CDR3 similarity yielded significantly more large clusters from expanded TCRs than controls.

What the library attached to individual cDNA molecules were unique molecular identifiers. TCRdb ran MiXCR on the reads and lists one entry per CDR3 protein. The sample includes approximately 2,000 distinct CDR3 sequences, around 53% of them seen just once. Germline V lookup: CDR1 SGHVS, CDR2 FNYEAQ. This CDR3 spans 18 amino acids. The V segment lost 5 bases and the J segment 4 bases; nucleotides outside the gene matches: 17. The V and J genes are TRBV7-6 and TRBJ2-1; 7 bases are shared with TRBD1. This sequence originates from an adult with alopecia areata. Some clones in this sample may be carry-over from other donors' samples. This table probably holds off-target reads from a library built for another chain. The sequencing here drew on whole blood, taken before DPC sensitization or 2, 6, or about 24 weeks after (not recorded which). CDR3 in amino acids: CASSPKPGQNDNYNEQFF. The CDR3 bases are TGTGCCAGCAGCCCAAAACCGGGACAGAACGATAATTACAATGAGCAGTTCTTC.